This passage covers 28 T cell receptor beta chains from one sample sequenced in a study of patients and donors after allogeneic stem cell transplantation. One entry per CDR3 protein results from TCRdb running MiXCR on the RT-PCR reads. The table lists some 230,000 distinct CDR3 sequences, 13% to 15% of them singletons. Specimen: blood, either unsorted or a sorted T cell fraction (not recorded which). All receptors derive from a human donor who was either an allogeneic HSCT recipient or a stem cell or donor lymphocyte infusion donor (not recorded which). It is not recorded whose cells these are; they may come from a transplant donor.

This clonotype was counted a few times. This chain connects TRBV6-1 to TRBJ2-3, with 9 nucleotides matching TRBD2. The CDR3 spans 16 residues. CDR1 is MNHNS and CDR2 is SASEGT in the germline V gene. The junction had 9 bases not matched to a gene; V was cut back by 6 bases and J by 2 bases. The CDR3 DNA is TGTGCCAGCAGCCGGGATAGCGGGAGCCTCACAGATACGCAGTATTTT. Amino acids: CASSRDSGSLTDTQYF.

This clonotype was counted between two and nine times. The chain combines TRBV6-6 with TRBJ1-1; D is undetermined. V lost 7 bases and J lost 0, with 9 bases in between. The CDR3 has 13 residues. CDR1 is MNHNY, CDR2 SVGAGI, per germline (reference sequence). The CDR3 reads CASMDEMNTEAFF. CDR3 in DNA: TGTGCCAGCATGGACGAAATGAACACTGAAGCTTTCTTT.

This clonotype was found a few times. Written as DNA, the CDR3 is TGTGCCAGCAGCCAAATACTCACAGATACGCAGTATTTT. Protein product: CASSQILTDTQYF. This chain joins TRBV4-2 and TRBJ2-3; D not resolved. V was pared by 2 bases and J by 2 bases, with 5 bases between. Germline-derived CDR1 and CDR2 are LGHNA and YNFKEQ. The CDR3 runs 13 residues.

The chain employs TRBV6-1 and TRBJ1-3, with a tentative D call TRBD1 (5 bases). V lost 2 bases and J 2 bases, leaving 25 bases between the germline ends. The CDR3 loop spans 20 amino acids. Germline CDR1 is MNHNS and CDR2 is SASEGT. Here the CDR3 reads CASSESSFRTLKGPGNTIYF. CDR3 DNA: TGTGCCAGCAGTGAATCTTCATTTCGGACATTAAAGGGGCCTGGAAACACCATATATTTT.

Only a few counts were recorded for this clonotype. This chain uses TRBV5-4 with TRBJ1-1; the D is unclear. The CDR3 covers 13 residues. CDR1 SGHNT and CDR2 YYREEE come from the germline V gene (reference sequence). Trimming pared 4 bases from V and 5 bases from J, leaving 12 bases between. The CDR3 loop is CASSPVGSTEAFF. The CDR3 region has the DNA TGTGCCAGCAGCCCGGTAGGATCGACTGAAGCTTTCTTT.

In this sample, this clonotype turned up many times. V usage is TRBV7-2 and J usage is TRBJ1-2; D is uncertain. The CDR3 is made up of 15 amino acids. The germline V gene encodes CDR1 SGHTA and CDR2 FQGNSA. V was trimmed by 2 bases and J by 0 bases, leaving 10 bases between them. The CDR3 DNA sequence: TGTGCCAGCAGCTTATTAGGGCCAACTAACTATGGCTACACCTTC. Translation gives CASSLLGPTNYGYTF.

This sequence joins TRBV3-1 and TRBJ2-3; D uncertain. The CDR3 runs to 12 residues. Germline loops: CDR1 LGHDT, CDR2 YNNKEL (reference sequence). Trimming left V 6 bases short and J 3 bases short, with 7 bases between. The CDR3 loop reads CASSRDTDTQYF. CDR3 in DNA: TGTGCCAGCAGTAGGGATACAGATACGCAGTATTTT.

The CDR3 DNA sequence: TGTGCCAGCAGCCCAGAAGACAGGGGCAATGAGCAGTTCTTC. It yields the protein CASSPEDRGNEQFF. V usage is TRBV7-3 and J usage is TRBJ2-1; 8 nucleotides align to TRBD1. Germline V gene data show CDR1 as SGHTA and CDR2 as FQGTGA. V lost 5 bases and J lost 6; bases outside the gene matches: 6. The CDR3 covers 14 residues.

This clonotype appeared many times. This chain links TRBV12-3 or TRBV12-4 with TRBJ2-2; perhaps TRBD2 as D (6 bases). Deletions cut 3 bases from V and 5 bases from J, with 13 bases between. The CDR3 has 15 residues. The DNA of the CDR3 is TGTGCCAGCAGTTTTGAGGCCGGGGGAACCGGGGAGCTGTTTTTT. It is translated as CASSFEAGGTGELFF.

The V and J genes are TRBV9 and TRBJ1-4; D gene unclear. V shed 4 bases and J shed 7 bases, with 20 bases lying between them. This CDR3 is built from 16 residues. The germline gives CDR1 SGDLS, CDR2 YYNGEE. CDR3 amino acids: CASSPGEGRPFEKLFF. The CDR3 DNA is TGTGCCAGCAGCCCCGGGGAAGGCAGGCCGTTTGAAAAACTGTTTTTT.

This clonotype has just a few counts. The chain uses TRBV3-1 and TRBJ1-1; maybe TRBD1 (5 bases). The V gene's germline CDR1 is LGHDT and CDR2 YNNKEL (reference sequence). The CDR3 extends over 17 amino acids. Trimming stripped 3 bases from V and 0 bases from J, with 17 bases between. The CDR3 nucleotides read TGTGCCAGCAGCCACTCTGGGGCGGGGCCCATGAACACTGAAGCTTTCTTT. Its protein is CASSHSGAGPMNTEAFF.

This clonotype was recorded a few times. The V gene is TRBV3-1, the J gene TRBJ1-4; D unclear. This CDR3 comprises 16 residues. Per the germline V gene, CDR1 is LGHDT and CDR2 is YNNKEL (reference sequence). The V end lost 2 bases, the J end lost 5 bases, and 15 bases lay between the germline ends. CDR3 sequence (DNA): TGTGCCAGCAGCCAAACACCGCGTCTCCTAAATGAAAAACTGTTTTTT. Protein sequence: CASSQTPRLLNEKLFF.

In this sample, this clonotype turned up a few times. This chain uses TRBV7-2 with TRBJ1-4, with D perhaps matching TRBD1 (5 bases). The CDR3 loop spans 15 amino acids. Trimming cost V 6 bases and J 0 bases, with 11 bases left between them. CDR1 is SGHTA and CDR2 is FQGNSA in the germline V gene. The CDR3 sequence: CASRDTQATNEKLFF. In DNA, the CDR3 is TGTGCCAGCAGAGATACACAGGCAACTAATGAAAAACTGTTTTTT.

In this sample, this clonotype turned up many times. This CDR3 is CASSLRTSGTEAFF. The CDR3 DNA reads as TGTGCCAGCAGTCTCAGGACCTCGGGGACTGAAGCTTTCTTT. J is TRBJ1-1 and V is TRBV6-1; D not certain. CDR3 length: 14 residues. V was pared by 5 bases and J by 5 bases, with 15 bases between. Per the germline V gene, CDR1 is MNHNS and CDR2 is SASEGT.

V and J are TRBV6-1 and TRBJ2-7; possible D gene TRBD1, 6 bases. Trimming stripped 7 bases from V and 0 bases from J, with 19 bases between. The V gene's germline CDR1 is MNHNS and CDR2 SASEGT. The CDR3 has 16 amino acids. DNA of the CDR3: TGTGCCAGCACCAACCTCCCTGGACAGAGCTCCTACGAGCAGTACTTC. This translates into CASTNLPGQSSYEQYF.

There are many counts of this clonotype. The chain recombines TRBV12-3 or TRBV12-4 with TRBJ1-1; D is unresolved. V lost 3 bases and J 4 bases, leaving 12 bases between the germline ends. CDR3 size: 14 residues. The CDR3 here is CASSLAGLGTEAFF. CDR3 DNA: TGTGCCAGCAGTTTGGCGGGCTTGGGCACTGAAGCTTTCTTT.

The rearrangement joins TRBV5-1 to TRBJ2-1; no definite D call. Deletions cut 0 bases from V and 4 bases from J, with 8 bases between. This CDR3 is built from 14 residues. CDR1 is SGHRS and CDR2 is YFSETQ in the germline V gene. In DNA, the CDR3 is TGCGCCAGCAGCTTGGTGCCTAATTACAATGAGCAGTTCTTC. This translates into CASSLVPNYNEQFF.

This rearrangement joins TRBV5-1 to TRBJ1-3; 10 bases fit TRBD1. The V gene end was trimmed by 4 bases and the J gene end by 0 bases; junction bases not matched to a gene: 7. This CDR3 contains 17 residues. Germline CDR1 is SGHRS and CDR2 is YFSETQ. CDR3 amino acids: CASSPPGQGSSGNTIYF. Here the CDR3 DNA reads TGCGCCAGCAGCCCTCCGGGACAGGGGAGCTCTGGAAACACCATATATTTT. Full variable domain (missing parts from reference TRBV5-1 and TRBJ1-3): KAGVTQTPRYLIKTRGQQVTLSCSPISGHRSVSWYQQTPGQGLQFLFEYFSETQRNKGNFPGRFSGRQFSNSRSEMNVSTLELGDSALYLCASSPPGQGSSGNTIYFGEGSWLTVV.

The chain employs TRBV5-1 and TRBJ1-4; no reliable D call. Deletions cut 0 bases from V and 7 bases from J, with 16 bases between. The CDR3 has 16 residues. The germline CDR1 and CDR2 sequences are SGHRS and YFSETQ. The CDR3 is CASSLEFATPGEKLFF. The DNA for the CDR3 is TGCGCCAGCAGCTTGGAGTTCGCGACTCCAGGTGAAAAACTGTTTTTT.

V is TRBV30 and J is TRBJ1-2; D remains ambiguous. The length of the CDR3 is 12 residues. Trimming took 0 bases from V and 6 from J, leaving 8 bases between them. CDR1 is GTSNPN and CDR2 is SVGIG in the germline V gene (reference sequence). CDR3 DNA: TGTGCCTGGAGTGTAAGTCAGAATGGCTACACCTTC. Protein: CAWSVSQNGYTF.

This chain connects TRBV27 to TRBJ2-7; 10 nucleotides line up with TRBD2. The length of the CDR3 is 15 residues. Trimming cost V 7 bases and J 0 bases; bases outside gene matches: 6. Germline CDR1 MNHEY, CDR2 SMNVEV (reference sequence). In nucleotides, the CDR3 is TGTGCCAGCAAAATAAGCGGGAGGGCCTCCTACGAGCAGTACTTC. Its protein product is CASKISGRASYEQYF.

The sample holds a few counts of this clonotype. This sequence joins TRBV25-1 and TRBJ2-5; 11 bases match TRBD2. The germline gives CDR1 MGHDK, CDR2 SYGVNS. V lost 2 bases, J lost 1 base, and 3 bases stayed unmatched. The CDR3 spans 16 residues. The DNA for the CDR3 is TGTGCCAGCAGTGAAGGACTAGCGGGTTTCCAAGAGACCCAGTACTTC. Residues: CASSEGLAGFQETQYF.

This clonotype was seen only a few times. The rearrangement joins TRBV9 to TRBJ2-3, with TRBD1 as a possible D gene (5 bases). Germline V gene lookup returns CDR1 SGDLS and CDR2 YYNGEE. CDR3 length equals 15 residues. Trimming took 0 bases from V and 8 from J, leaving 16 bases between them. The CDR3 nucleotides read TGTGCCAGCAGCGTAGATCGGCAGGGAAAGAGTACGCAGTATTTT. Translated, it gives CASSVDRQGKSTQYF.

This clonotype showed up many times. The rearrangement uses TRBV4-1 and TRBJ2-1; 7 bases line up with TRBD2. V shed 1 base, J shed 3 bases, and the junction held 9 bases outside the gene matches. CDR1 is MGHRA, CDR2 YSYEKL, per germline. The CDR3 spans 17 residues. The chain's CDR3 is CASSQVNSREIYNEQFF. The CDR3 DNA follows: TGCGCCAGCAGCCAAGTAAATTCGCGGGAGATCTACAATGAGCAGTTCTTC.

This clonotype has just a few counts. V usage is TRBV15 and J usage is TRBJ1-2; D is possibly TRBD1 (6 bases). The CDR3 is 15 residues long. CDR1 and CDR2 from the germline V gene are LNHNV and YYDKDF (reference sequence). Trimming took off 0 bases at V and 2 bases at J, with 10 bases between the two ends. The CDR3 bases are TGTGCCACCAGCAGAGAAAGGGACAAGAACTATGGCTACACCTTC. This sequence encodes CATSRERDKNYGYTF.

This clonotype was found a few times. In nucleotides, the CDR3 is TGTGCCAGCAGTTACTCCATTGCAGGAGAGGGAAACACCATATATTTT. The encoded protein is CASSYSIAGEGNTIYF. The chain is built from TRBV6-5 and TRBJ1-3; D is undetermined. Per the germline V gene, CDR1 is MNHEY and CDR2 is SVGAGI. CDR3 length: 16 amino acids. Trimming left V 0 bases short and J 4 bases short, with 13 bases between.

This clonotype was picked up many times. The chain is built from TRBV2 and TRBJ2-2; a weak D match, TRBD1 (6 bases). The length of the CDR3 is 14 residues. Trimming shortened V by 8 bases and J by 4 bases, and 14 bases separated the two germline ends. CDR1 is SNHLY and CDR2 is FYNNEI in the germline V gene. The CDR3 region is CASGRTDRTGELFF. The CDR3 DNA reads as TGTGCCAGCGGAAGGACAGACCGCACCGGGGAGCTGTTTTTT.

The table lists this clonotype with many counts. This chain links TRBV5-6 with TRBJ2-1; TRBD1 matches at 11 bases. The V gene's germline CDR1 is SGHDT and CDR2 YYEEEE. Trimming at V came to 3 bases and at J to 8 bases, leaving 10 bases not matched to a gene. This CDR3 comprises 16 residues. Written as DNA, the CDR3 is TGTGCCAGCAGCTCTCTGGACAGGGGGCGCATCGATGAGCAGTTCTTC. Translated: CASSSLDRGRIDEQFF.